The 18 T cell receptor beta chains below come from one sample, sequenced in a study of neurological immune-mediated disorders. From the 5' RACE reads, TCRdb called clonotypes with MiXCR, one entry per CDR3 protein. The table lists just under 45,000 distinct CDR3 sequences, roughly 21% of them singletons. The time point: technical triplicate 3. What was sequenced was PBMCs. The receptors originated from a man aged 55 to 70 with HTLV-1-associated myelopathy (HAM/TSP).

This clonotype came up many times. This chain uses TRBV12-3 or TRBV12-4 with TRBJ1-6; D may be TRBD1 (6 bases). There are 14 residues in the CDR3. V lost 6 bases to trimming and J lost 9 bases, with 15 bases between them. The CDR3 bases are TGTGCCAGCAGCCAAATGGGGGCGACTTCACCCCTCCACTTT. Its translation is CASSQMGATSPLHF.

There are many counts of this clonotype. V is TRBV28 and J is TRBJ2-2, with TRBD1 matching 8 bases. Trimming at V came to 6 bases and at J to 2 bases, leaving 5 bases not matched to a gene. The CDR3 runs 15 residues. CDR1 is MDHEN, CDR2 SYDVKM, per germline. The chain's CDR3 is CASRTGQDNTGELFF. The CDR3 DNA is TGTGCCAGCAGGACGGGACAGGATAACACCGGGGAGCTGTTTTTT.

This clonotype occurred many times. V and J are TRBV5-1 and TRBJ2-5; a possible D gene is TRBD2 (7 bases). The length of the CDR3 is 15 residues. Germline V lookup: CDR1 SGHRS, CDR2 YFSETQ. The V gene lost 3 bases and the J gene lost 5 bases, with 17 bases spanning the gap. The CDR3 nucleotides read TGCGCCAGCAGCTCGGGGGGCCTATCCTACGAGACCCAGTACTTC. Encoded protein: CASSSGGLSYETQYF. Supplemented by reference TRBV5-1 and TRBJ2-5, the full variable domain reads KAGVTQTPRYLIKTRGQQVTLSCSPISGHRSVSWYQQTPGQGLQFLFEYFSETQRNKGNFPGRFSGRQFSNSRSEMNVSTLELGDSALYLCASSSGGLSYETQYFGPGTRLLVL.

This clonotype has just a few counts. This chain connects TRBV7-8 to TRBJ2-6, with 10 bases that match TRBD2. V trimming: 3 bases; J trimming: 0 bases; junction bases outside the gene matches: 5. The CDR3 is 18 amino acids. The V gene's germline CDR1 is SGHVS and CDR2 FQNEAQ. CDR3 coding DNA: TGTGCCAGCAGCTTCGGACTAGCGGTCCGCTCTGGGGCCAACGTCCTGACTTTC. Translation gives CASSFGLAVRSGANVLTF.

This clonotype was counted at least ten times. The rearrangement uses TRBV3-1 and TRBJ1-2; TRBD1 matches at 9 bases. V was pared by 5 bases and J by 7 bases, with 11 bases of the junction left unmatched. Germline V gives CDR1 LGHDT, CDR2 YNNKEL (reference sequence). This CDR3 has 15 residues. This chain's CDR3 is CASSLRITGGTGYTF. As DNA, the CDR3 is TGTGCCAGCAGCTTACGAATTACAGGGGGCACTGGCTACACCTTC.

This clonotype was observed at least ten times. The gene calls are TRBV14 and TRBJ2-5; no clear D. This CDR3 has 13 amino acids. Germline V gene lookup returns CDR1 SGHDN and CDR2 FVKESK. V lost 0 bases to trimming and J lost 4 bases, with 6 bases between them. CDR3 DNA: TGTGCCAGCAGCCAAGATTATGGAGAGACCCAGTACTTC. Its protein product is CASSQDYGETQYF.

This chain joins TRBV2 and TRBJ2-3; D call uncertain. The CDR3 consists of 12 residues. The germline CDR1 and CDR2 sequences are SNHLY and FYNNEI. Trimming left V 9 bases short and J 3 bases short, with 10 bases between. The CDR3 spells CASRTQTDTQYF. The CDR3, as DNA: TGTGCCAGTAGGACCCAGACAGATACGCAGTATTTT. The full variable domain, rest sourced from reference TRBV2 and TRBJ2-3, is EPEVTQTPSHQVTQMGQEVILRCVPISNHLYFYWYRQILGQKVEFLVSFYNNEISEKSEIFDDQFSVERPDGSNFTLKIRSTKLEDSAMYFCASRTQTDTQYFGPGTRLTVL.

The rearrangement uses TRBV20-1 and TRBJ2-1; TRBD1 matches 7 bases. Germline-derived CDR1 and CDR2 are DFQATT and SNEGSKA (reference sequence). The CDR3 length is 16 residues. Germline trimming cut 8 bases from V and 3 bases from J; bases unmatched to any gene: 16. The CDR3 DNA reads TGCAGTTTTAGAGATTGGCGACAGGGATACTACAATGAGCAGTTCTTC. Residues: CSFRDWRQGYYNEQFF.

The CDR3 reads CASSLGQGTTEAFF. The CDR3 DNA reads TGCGCCAGCAGCCTCGGACAGGGGACGACTGAAGCTTTCTTT. The chain carries TRBV5-1 and TRBJ1-1; TRBD1 matches at 9 bases. Trimming cost V 4 bases and J 5 bases; bases outside gene matches: 6. Germline V gene data show CDR1 as SGHRS and CDR2 as YFSETQ. The length of the CDR3 is 14 residues.

This chain uses TRBV5-1 with TRBJ2-2; TRBD2 aligns across 11 bases. CDR1 and CDR2 (germline): SGHRS, YFSETQ. Germline trimming cut 5 bases from V and 5 bases from J; bases unmatched to any gene: 5. The length of the CDR3 is 15 residues. CDR3 in DNA: TGCGCCAGCAGAAGACTAGCGGGACAGACCGGGGAGCTGTTTTTT. Translation gives CASRRLAGQTGELFF. Full variable domain (rest looked up from reference TRBV5-1 and TRBJ2-2): KAGVTQTPRYLIKTRGQQVTLSCSPISGHRSVSWYQQTPGQGLQFLFEYFSETQRNKGNFPGRFSGRQFSNSRSEMNVSTLELGDSALYLCASRRLAGQTGELFFGEGSRLTVL.

This clonotype came up many times. V gene TRBV9 combines with J gene TRBJ2-1; TRBD2 is a possible D gene (5 bases). V was pared by 0 bases and J by 4 bases, with 8 bases between. The CDR3 extends over 14 amino acids. Germline values: CDR1 SGDLS, CDR2 YYNGEE. The CDR3 spells CASSVATSYNEQFF. Written as DNA, the CDR3 is TGTGCCAGCAGCGTAGCTACTAGTTACAATGAGCAGTTCTTC.

Many counts were recorded for this clonotype. The rearrangement links TRBV4-2 to TRBJ2-1, with a possible D match to TRBD1 (5 bases). Trimming removed 4 bases at V and 8 bases at J, with 15 bases between. Germline V CDR1 and CDR2: LGHNA, YNFKEQ. The CDR3 is 14 residues long. The CDR3 region is CASSPGARPDEQFF. CDR3 sequence (DNA): TGTGCCAGCAGCCCTGGGGCTAGACCCGATGAGCAGTTCTTC.

This clonotype was counted between two and nine times. V is TRBV6-4 and J is TRBJ1-5; no clear D. CDR1 and CDR2 (germline): MRHNA, SNTAGT. V lost 5 bases and J 3 bases, leaving 2 bases between the germline ends. The CDR3 is 11 residues long. The CDR3 is CASSINQPQHF. CDR3 bases: TGTGCCAGCAGTATCAATCAGCCCCAGCATTTT.

This chain uses TRBV28 with TRBJ2-3, with D possibly TRBD1 on 5 matching bases. V was pared by 3 bases and J by 5 bases, with 12 bases between. The CDR3 contains 14 residues. Germline loops: CDR1 MDHEN, CDR2 SYDVKM. The CDR3 bases are TGTGCCAGCAGTTTCAACAGGTTGGGAGATACGCAGTATTTT. Translated, it gives CASSFNRLGDTQYF.

This clonotype has at least ten counts. This sequence joins TRBV24-1 and TRBJ2-1, with D possibly being TRBD1 or TRBD2 (5 bases each). The CDR3 runs 18 residues. Germline V gene lookup returns CDR1 KGHDR and CDR2 SFDVKD. Trimming took off 3 bases at V and 0 bases at J, with 17 bases between the two ends. In nucleotides, the CDR3 is TGTGCCACCAGTGATATCCCGGGACGGACGAGCTCCTACAATGAGCAGTTCTTC. Protein product: CATSDIPGRTSSYNEQFF.

The sample holds many counts of this clonotype. The rearrangement links TRBV5-1 to TRBJ2-5; TRBD2 aligns across 10 bases. V was clipped by 3 bases and J by 2 bases; unmatched bases: 7. CDR1 is SGHRS and CDR2 is YFSETQ in the germline V gene. The CDR3 covers 16 residues. The CDR3 spells CASSSPSGSGQETQYF. Here the CDR3 DNA reads TGCGCCAGCAGCTCCCCTAGCGGGAGTGGACAAGAGACCCAGTACTTC. The variable domain in full, with the rest retrieved from reference TRBV5-1 and TRBJ2-5, is KAGVTQTPRYLIKTRGQQVTLSCSPISGHRSVSWYQQTPGQGLQFLFEYFSETQRNKGNFPGRFSGRQFSNSRSEMNVSTLELGDSALYLCASSSPSGSGQETQYFGPGTRLLVL.

This clonotype was observed at least ten times. The gene calls are TRBV20-1 and TRBJ2-2; D is perhaps TRBD1 (5 bases). This CDR3 spans 15 amino acids. Germline V gene sequence: CDR1 DFQATT, CDR2 SNEGSKA (reference sequence). Trimming shortened V by 6 bases and J by 0 bases, and 14 bases separated the two germline ends. The CDR3 is CSAIDRYANTGELFF. In nucleotides, the CDR3 is TGCAGTGCCATCGACAGATACGCGAACACCGGGGAGCTGTTTTTT.

Ten or more counts support this clonotype. J is TRBJ2-3 and V is TRBV5-1; weak D call: TRBD2 (6 bases). The CDR3 loop spans 16 amino acids. In germline, CDR1 is SGHRS, CDR2 YFSETQ. The V end lost 3 bases, the J end lost 5 bases, and 19 bases lay between the germline ends. The CDR3 bases are TGCGCCAGCAGCTCTGCCTTTGCGTTGGGGGGAGATACGCAGTATTTT. Residues: CASSSAFALGGDTQYF.